The following is a T cell receptor beta chain sequence with its context. This clonotype was counted between two and nine times. What antigen it recognizes has not been identified. No per-base quality is available; no much larger clone lies one base away. The sample's treatment or condition, from its label and the paper: in vitro stimulation with specific CMV peptide epitopes to enrich CMV-specific T cells. The data belong to a study of T cell repertoires in cytomegalovirus infection (dated by TCRdb to about 2019). Context from the whole study: The peptide stimulations were aimed at well-studied HLA-B-restricted epitopes as well as recently identified HLA-C-restricted CMV epitopes, whose presentation resists viral immunomodulation. The HLA type of each donor mattered for the analysis, because public TCR beta signatures pointed to carriage of CMV infection along with the matching HLA type.

The study at large found these results: The ex vivo response was dominated by HLA-C-restricted CMV-specific TCR beta clonotypes, and the single most frequent clonotype in two of eight donors was supplied by these HLA-C-restricted clonotypes. In both this cohort and an independent roughly 330-donor cohort, the cumulative frequency of public TCR beta family members distinguished carriers of CMV infection plus the relevant HLA type.

CDR1 and CDR2 (SEHNR, FQNEAQ) derive from the germline V gene (reference sequence). V is pared back by 0 bases and J by 5 bases, with 5 bases lying between the germline termini. The CDR3 runs 12 residues from the cysteine to the phenylalanine. The read is trimmed to its CDR3 DNA, 36 bases read in frame from base 1. Reads for this sample came from an Illumina HiSeq 1500. TCRdb reprocessing: public reads trimmed at Q25 with fastp, clones called with MiXCR, in-frame beta chains kept. Rows with one shared CDR3 protein collapse into an entry with the most common genes and DNA. Within this sample are under 50,000 distinct CDR3 sequences, with over 20% of them counted one time only. The biggest ten clones account for about 90% of the sample.

Rearrangement joined TRBV7-9 to TRBJ2-7; TRBD1 is a weak D gene call, 5 bases matching. The receptor was isolated from a human donor in good health (CMV status not recorded). Some clones in this sample may be carry-over from other donors' samples. Sample: CD8+ T cells from cultured PBMCs, taken from culture after CMV antigen stimulation. Here the CDR3 is given as CASSLAGDEQYF. The DNA sequence is as follows: TGTGCCAGCAGCTTAGCAGGGGACGAGCAGTACTTC. Here the CDR3 is joined to the reference TRBV7-9 and TRBJ2-7 genes, and the full variable domain is: DTGVSQNPRHKITKRGQNVTFRCDPISEHNRLYWYRQTLGQGPEFLTYFQNEAQLEKSRLLSDRFSAERPKGSFSTLEIQRTEQGDSAMYLCASSLAGDEQYFGPGTRLTVT.